The 32 T cell receptor beta chains given below trace back to one sample, sequenced in a study of metastatic and nonmetastatic thyroid tumors (dated by TCRdb to 2018 to 2021). The receptor library was made with PCR. The instrument was an Illumina HiSeq 4000. TCRdb trimmed public reads at Q25 via fastp, called clones via MiXCR and kept in-frame beta chains. In this sample the table shows roughly 70,000 clones, around 18% of which occur a single time. Roughly 12% of the sample goes to the ten largest clones. Before undergoing thyroid surgery, none of the patients had been given any kind of treatment. The specimen was blood. The receptors come from a female donor with papillary thyroid cancer or a benign thyroid nodule (not recorded which). Some clones in this sample may be carry-over from other donors' samples.

The V and J genes are TRBV28 and TRBJ1-2; D is uncertain. The CDR3 totals 13 residues. Germline CDR1 is MDHEN and CDR2 is SYDVKM. V was shortened by 3 bases and J by 8 bases, with 13 bases between the two germline ends. Here the CDR3 reads CASSFGTANGYTF. The CDR3 nucleotides read TGTGCCAGCAGTTTCGGTACAGCTAACGGCTACACCTTC.

The sample holds many counts of this clone. The chain uses TRBV7-9 and TRBJ1-4, with D perhaps matching TRBD1 (6 bases). Between the trimmed V and J ends, which lost 3 bases and 3 bases, there was a span of 14 bases. The CDR3 spans 16 residues. Germline CDR1 reads SEHNR; CDR2 reads FQNEAQ (reference sequence). CDR3 residues: CASSLSQGLPNEKLFF. The CDR3 DNA sequence: TGTGCCAGCAGCTTGAGTCAGGGGCTCCCTAATGAAAAACTGTTTTTT.

The chain is built from TRBV18 and TRBJ1-4; D not certain. V lost 6 bases to trimming and J lost 12 bases, with 17 bases between them. Germline CDR1 is KGHSH and CDR2 is LQKENI. This CDR3 is 13 amino acids long. The CDR3 reads CASSFAGDAELFF. In DNA, the CDR3 is TGTGCCAGCTCTTTCGCCGGGGATGCCGAACTGTTTTTT. Based on the CDR3 plus reference TRBV18 and TRBJ1-4, the full variable domain is NAGVMQNPRHLVRRRGQEARLRCSPMKGHSHVYWYRQLPEEGLKFMVYLQKENIIDESGMPKERFSAEFPKEGPSILRIQQVVRGDSAAYFCASSFAGDAELFFGSGTQLSVL.

This rearrangement joins TRBV4-1 to TRBJ1-2, with 7 bases fitting TRBD1. V lost 2 bases to trimming and J lost 7 bases; unmatched junction nucleotides: 16. CDR3 size: 17 residues. Germline V gene lookup returns CDR1 MGHRA and CDR2 YSYEKL. This CDR3 is CASSQREGRGSYSGYTF. The CDR3 DNA is TGCGCCAGCAGCCAACGTGAGGGCAGGGGGAGCTATTCTGGCTACACCTTC.

This clone has at least ten counts. This chain uses TRBV30 with TRBJ1-6; D is unresolved. The CDR3 extends over 14 amino acids. Per germline, CDR1 GTSNPN and CDR2 SVGIG (reference sequence). Trimming left V 2 bases short and J 6 bases short, with 11 bases between. In nucleotides, the CDR3 is TGTGCCTGGAGTCTAGGGTGGGTTAATTCACCCCTCCACTTT. Translation: CAWSLGWVNSPLHF.

There are many counts of this clone. The V call is TRBV9, the J call TRBJ2-7; D is unclear. This CDR3 contains 14 residues. The germline V gene has CDR1 SGDLS and CDR2 YYNGEE. The V end lost 0 bases, the J end lost 1 base, and 8 bases lay between the germline ends. The CDR3 nucleotides read TGTGCCAGCAGCGTAGGCACTACATCCTACGAGCAGTACTTC. It yields the protein CASSVGTTSYEQYF.

This clone was observed many times. The chain recombines TRBV20-1 with TRBJ2-7; the D gene is possibly TRBD1 (6 bases). Trimming took 3 bases from V and 0 from J, leaving 9 bases between them. The CDR3 is 13 amino acids. The germline V gene encodes CDR1 DFQATT and CDR2 SNEGSKA (reference sequence). CDR3 DNA: TGCAGTGCTAGCGGGACATTCTCCTACGAGCAGTACTTC. This translates into CSASGTFSYEQYF.

This clone was picked up many times. The chain is built from TRBV28 and TRBJ1-1; possibly TRBD1 for D (5 bases). The CDR3 sequence is 13 residues long. Germline V CDR1 and CDR2: MDHEN, SYDVKM. The germline V and J ends were trimmed by 3 bases and 1 base, with 6 bases remaining between them. The CDR3 region has the DNA TGTGCCAGCAGTTTGGGACGGAACACTGAAGCTTTCTTT. It yields the protein CASSLGRNTEAFF.

This clone was found many times. The chain joins TRBV7-9 to TRBJ2-1; TRBD1 might be the D (6 bases). The CDR3 is made up of 13 amino acids. Germline loops: CDR1 SEHNR, CDR2 FQNEAQ (reference sequence). V lost 7 bases, J lost 8 bases, and 15 bases lay in between. The CDR3 coding sequence is TGTGCCAGCACCCCGCAGGGGCTCGATGAGCAGTTCTTC. Translation gives CASTPQGLDEQFF.

This clone was observed a handful of times. This may arise from a read error, as a much more abundant clone is one base away. The chain joins TRBV20-1 to TRBJ1-1; D may be TRBD1 (5 bases). Germline lookup yields CDR1 DFQATT and CDR2 SNEGSKA (reference sequence). CDR3 size: 13 residues. CDR3 loop: CSASQGLDTAAFF. The CDR3 DNA is TGCAGTGCTAGTCAGGGCCTAGACACTGCAGCTTTCTTT.

This clone appeared many times. This chain links TRBV10-3 with TRBJ2-2, with 12 bases identical to TRBD2. The CDR3 is 17 residues long. The V gene's germline CDR1 is ENHRY and CDR2 SYGVKD. V dropped 4 bases and J dropped 2; count of bases not matched to a gene: 5. As DNA, the CDR3 is TGTGCCATCAGTGGACTAGCGGGAGCGGTAAACACCGGGGAGCTGTTTTTT. Amino acid sequence: CAISGLAGAVNTGELFF.

This clone has more than one count but fewer than ten. The chain is built from TRBV27 and TRBJ2-7; 8 positions match TRBD1. The CDR3 contains 16 residues. Germline assignment: CDR1 MNHEY and CDR2 SMNVEV (reference sequence). Trimming removed 6 bases from V and 3 bases from J; junction bases left unmatched: 13. The CDR3 reads CASSLLGQGSFYEQYF. CDR3 sequence (DNA): TGTGCCAGCAGCCTACTTGGACAGGGTAGTTTCTACGAGCAGTACTTC.

This clone was found many times. The chain carries TRBV10-3 and TRBJ1-4, with 8 nucleotides matching TRBD1. The germline V gene has CDR1 ENHRY and CDR2 SYGVKD. V lost 4 bases and J lost 8; bases outside the gene matches: 15. The CDR3 extends over 17 amino acids. The CDR3 coding sequence is TGTGCCATCAGTGCCGGAGGCGGACAGGGCGGATTAGAAAAACTGTTTTTT. It encodes CAISAGGGQGGLEKLFF.

Notes on this clone: A read error may explain this, as a much larger clone is one base away. Other DNA sequences in this specimen translate into the identical CDR3. The gene calls are TRBV19 and TRBJ1-5, with no clear D. Per germline, CDR1 LNHDA and CDR2 SQIVND (reference sequence). The CDR3 loop spans 15 amino acids. The CDR3, as DNA: TGTGCCAGTAGCATAGATCCCGGCGGATCGAGGCCCCAGCATTTT. Translating it yields CASSIDPGGSRPQHF. The full variable domain, rest sourced from reference TRBV19 and TRBJ1-5, is DGGITQSPKYLFRKEGQNVTLSCEQNLNHDAMYWYRQDPGQGLRLIYYSQIVNDFQKGDIAEGYSVSREKKESFPLTVTSAQKNPTAFYLCASSIDPGGSRPQHFGDGTRLSIL.

A remark on this clone: Mismatch with germline at one junction end may stem from a read error. The V call is TRBV11-1, the J call TRBJ2-2; D gene uncertain. This CDR3 has 16 amino acids. Germline-derived CDR1 and CDR2 are SGHAT and FQDESV (reference sequence). The CDR3 region has the DNA TGTGCCAGCAGCTTTACTAAGACACTACTCACCTGGGAGCTGTTTTTT. The encoded protein is CASSFTKTLLTWELFF.

This clone was seen repeatedly, ten times or more. V gene TRBV12-3 or TRBV12-4 combines with J gene TRBJ1-5; no clear D. V was trimmed by 4 bases and J by 6 bases, leaving 7 bases between them. This CDR3 has 12 residues. DNA for the CDR3: TGTGCCAGCAGTTCACGCATTCAGCCCCAGCATTTT. Its protein product is CASSSRIQPQHF.

Worth noting for this clone: Since a much larger clone is just one base distant, this may be a read error. The chain links TRBV29-1 to TRBJ2-3; TRBD2 is a possible D gene (5 bases). Germline V gene lookup returns CDR1 SQVTM and CDR2 ANQGSEA. There are 14 residues in the CDR3. The V end lost 5 bases, the J end lost 4 bases, and 16 bases lay between the germline ends. CDR3 protein: CSVLAWAPPDTQYF. The CDR3 DNA reads as TGCAGCGTTTTAGCGTGGGCCCCCCCAGATACGCAGTATTTT.

With regard to this clone: This sample also contains other DNA sequences that code for the same CDR3. V and J are TRBV30 and TRBJ1-3, with a possible D match to TRBD1 (5 bases). The CDR3 contains 14 residues. V lost 7 bases to trimming and J lost 1 base, with 14 bases between them. CDR1 GTSNPN and CDR2 SVGIG come from the germline V gene (reference sequence). Here the CDR3 reads CASTTARSGNTIYF. CDR3 nucleotides: TGTGCCTCTACGACAGCACGATCTGGAAACACCATATATTTT.

Ten or more counts support this clone. The gene calls are TRBV24-1 and TRBJ2-3, with a possible D match to TRBD2 (5 bases). This CDR3 has 15 residues. Trimming stripped 6 bases from V and 6 bases from J, with 18 bases between. Germline V CDR1 and CDR2: KGHDR, SFDVKD. CDR3 sequence (DNA): TGTGCCACCAGTCGAAGCGGCTCTCCCATCGATACGCAGTATTTT. Translating it yields CATSRSGSPIDTQYF.

This clone was counted at least ten times. The chain recombines TRBV19 with TRBJ2-7, with 8 positions matching TRBD1. The CDR3 loop spans 14 amino acids. Per germline, CDR1 LNHDA and CDR2 SQIVND (reference sequence). The junction had 5 bases not matched to a gene; V was cut back by 3 bases and J by 4 bases. CDR3 amino acids: CASSMKDRDYEQYF. CDR3 bases: TGTGCCAGTAGTATGAAGGACAGGGATTACGAGCAGTACTTC.

This clone was recorded many times. V and J are TRBV6-2 or TRBV6-3 and TRBJ1-4, with unresolved D. Germline V gene sequence: CDR1 MNHEY, CDR2 SVGEGT. The ends were cut back, 8 bases at V and 4 bases at J, with 11 bases in the middle. This CDR3 has 13 amino acids. This CDR3 reads CASALVGNEKLFF. As DNA, the CDR3 is TGTGCCAGCGCTTTAGTCGGTAATGAAAAACTGTTTTTT.

This clone was seen many times. The rearrangement links TRBV6-5 to TRBJ1-3; D unresolved. Trimming pared 0 bases from V and 4 bases from J, leaving 16 bases between. The germline gives CDR1 MNHEY, CDR2 SVGAGI. This CDR3 contains 17 residues. The CDR3 DNA reads TGTGCCAGCAGTTACTCGGATCGGTTTCGGGCGGGAAACACCATATATTTT. Amino acid sequence: CASSYSDRFRAGNTIYF.

The rearrangement links TRBV30 to TRBJ1-1; D is unresolved. Trimming took off 5 bases at V and 5 bases at J, with 15 bases between the two ends. Germline V gene lookup returns CDR1 GTSNPN and CDR2 SVGIG (reference sequence). There are 13 residues in the CDR3. The CDR3 region has the DNA TGTGCCTGGTACCGGAGTCTGGGGACTGAAGCTTTCTTT. Translation gives CAWYRSLGTEAFF.

This clone was detected only a few times. V gene TRBV2 combines with J gene TRBJ2-7, with D possibly matching TRBD2 (6 bases). The length of the CDR3 is 13 residues. Trimming took off 7 bases at V and 0 bases at J, with 10 bases between the two ends. CDR1 SNHLY and CDR2 FYNNEI come from the germline V gene. The CDR3 reads CASKYGGSYEQYF. CDR3 coding DNA: TGTGCCAGCAAGTACGGGGGCTCCTACGAGCAGTACTTC.

V usage is TRBV20-1 and J usage is TRBJ2-7; 11 bases align to TRBD2. The germline V gene encodes CDR1 DFQATT and CDR2 SNEGSKA (reference sequence). Trimming cost V 0 bases and J 3 bases; bases outside gene matches: 7. The CDR3 totals 16 residues. CDR3 DNA sequence: TGCAGTGCTAGAGATTCTAGCGGGAGGACTTTCTACGAGCAGTACTTC. Amino acid sequence: CSARDSSGRTFYEQYF.

The CDR3 loop reads CASSITDANYGYTF. In DNA form, the CDR3 reads TGTGCCAGCAGCATTACAGACGCTAACTATGGCTACACCTTC. V is TRBV7-8 and J is TRBJ1-2, with D unclear. Trimming pared 5 bases from V and 0 bases from J, leaving 10 bases between. Looked up from germline, CDR1 is SGHVS and CDR2 is FQNEAQ. This CDR3 has 14 amino acids. Full variable domain (rest looked up from reference TRBV7-8 and TRBJ1-2): GAGVSQSPRYKVAKRGQDVALRCDPISGHVSLFWYQQALGQGPEFLTYFQNEAQLDKSGLPSDRFFAERPEGSVSTLKIQRTQQEDSAVYLCASSITDANYGYTFGSGTRLTVV.

This clone appeared many times. This same CDR3 is encoded by further DNA sequences in the sample. The chain combines TRBV11-3 with TRBJ1-2; the D is unclear. Looked up from germline, CDR1 is SGHNT and CDR2 is YENEEA. Trimming shortened V by 3 bases and J by 5 bases, and 10 bases separated the two germline ends. This CDR3 contains 13 residues. The CDR3 region is CASSLSGNYGYTF. CDR3 in DNA: TGTGCCAGCAGCTTGAGCGGAAATTATGGCTACACCTTC.

This clone was observed once. The V gene is TRBV5-1, the J gene TRBJ2-7, with D possibly called TRBD1 or TRBD2 (5 bases each). Trimming removed 4 bases at V and 0 bases at J, with 8 bases between. The germline V gene encodes CDR1 SGHRS and CDR2 YFSETQ. The CDR3 sequence is 13 residues long. The CDR3 region has the DNA TGCGCCAGCAGCCGGGACCACTCCTACGAGCAGTACTTC. Protein: CASSRDHSYEQYF.

This rearrangement joins TRBV30 to TRBJ2-7; TRBD2 matches 8 bases. Germline V gene sequence: CDR1 GTSNPN, CDR2 SVGIG (reference sequence). V lost 4 bases to trimming and J lost 3 bases; unmatched junction nucleotides: 5. This CDR3 region has 13 residues. The CDR3 coding sequence is TGTGCCTGGACCAGGACTAGCAGCTACGAGCAGTACTTC. Its translation is CAWTRTSSYEQYF.

The chain is built from TRBV25-1 and TRBJ2-2; no clear D. This CDR3 has 13 residues. The V end lost 7 bases, the J end lost 0 bases, and 6 bases lay between the germline ends. CDR1 is MGHDK, CDR2 SYGVNS, per germline. The CDR3 here is CASKSPNTGELFF. CDR3 bases: TGTGCCAGCAAGTCACCGAACACCGGGGAGCTGTTTTTT.

This clone was counted at least ten times. The chain employs TRBV19 and TRBJ2-1; unclear D gene. Germline V gene sequence: CDR1 LNHDA, CDR2 SQIVND (reference sequence). CDR3 size: 13 residues. Trimming took 3 bases from V and 3 from J, leaving 6 bases between them. CDR3 protein: CASSIQSYNEQFF. CDR3 in DNA: TGTGCCAGTAGTATTCAAAGCTACAATGAGCAGTTCTTC.

The rearrangement joins TRBV11-2 to TRBJ2-7; D is tentatively TRBD1 or TRBD2 (5 bases each). Trimming left V 2 bases short and J 2 bases short, with 10 bases between. Germline CDR1 and CDR2: SGHAT and FQNNGV. The CDR3 contains 14 residues. The DNA for the CDR3 is TGTGCCAGCAGCTTATGGGACCCCACCTACGAGCAGTACTTC. The encoded protein is CASSLWDPTYEQYF.